These T cell receptor beta chains were read from a single sample in a study of sequential checkpoint blockade in melanoma. Libraries were prepared by immunoSEQ multiplex PCR; TCRdb keeps only in-frame clonotypes and omits some of them. The profile shows 15,000 or so clones, 67% of them singletons. This sample comprised CD8+ T cells sorted from blood (inferred from file names), obtained from a patient given nivolumab and ipilimumab in sequence. The receptor source for this set is a human donor with melanoma. The CDR3 runs from the conserved cysteine through the conserved F or W. The D gene is left open where the match is weak. Clone size is not always given. Where it is, it says once, few, many or a class for expanded clones.

D gene: -; clone size: -; V gene: TRBV27; J gene: TRBJ2-1; CDR3 protein: CATATGISYNEQFF
D gene: -; clone size: once; V gene: TRBV11-1; J gene: TRBJ2-7; CDR3 protein: CASSLFTGHYEQYF
D gene: -; clone size: -; V gene: TRBV6-5; J gene: TRBJ1-1; CDR3 protein: CASSPTGLVTEAFF
D gene: TRBD2; clone size: few; V gene: TRBV15; J gene: TRBJ2-4; CDR3 protein: CATSRDLASGGKNIQYF
D gene: TRBD1; clone size: -; V gene: TRBV4-3; J gene: TRBJ2-7; CDR3 protein: CASSQGPGQTAQYF
D gene: TRBD1; clone size: once; V gene: TRBV27; J gene: TRBJ2-5; CDR3 protein: CASSSGTVQETQYF
D gene: -; clone size: once; V gene: TRBV15; J gene: TRBJ1-2; CDR3 protein: CATSTTGSSYGYTF
D gene: -; clone size: -; V gene: TRBV11-2; J gene: TRBJ2-5; CDR3 protein: CASSLGTEKETQYF
D gene: -; clone size: -; V gene: TRBV5-1; J gene: TRBJ1-5; CDR3 protein: CASSLGGDQPQHF
D gene: -; clone size: -; V gene: TRBV7-2; J gene: TRBJ2-1; CDR3 protein: CASSLVGSRVEQFF
D gene: -; clone size: -; V gene: TRBV7-2; J gene: TRBJ1-2; CDR3 protein: CASSFGPGKNGYTF
D gene: -; clone size: -; V gene: TRBV21-1; J gene: -; CDR3 protein: CASSKATGLSSYEQYF
D gene: -; clone size: -; V gene: TRBV4-3; J gene: TRBJ2-1; CDR3 protein: CASSQVASEQFF
D gene: -; clone size: -; V gene: TRBV5-8; J gene: TRBJ2-5; CDR3 protein: CASSLAGGWETQYF
D gene: TRBD1; clone size: few; V gene: TRBV28; J gene: TRBJ1-2; CDR3 protein: CASSRLDRASFGYGYTF
D gene: -; clone size: -; V gene: TRBV25-1; J gene: TRBJ2-5; CDR3 protein: CASSVYQEPQYF
D gene: -; clone size: -; V gene: TRBV6-5; J gene: TRBJ2-2; CDR3 protein: CASSYDGPGELFF
D gene: -; clone size: -; V gene: TRBV9; J gene: TRBJ1-4; CDR3 protein: CASSVADRYNEKLFF
D gene: -; clone size: -; V gene: TRBV5-1; J gene: TRBJ2-3; CDR3 protein: CASSLFFHLYTDTQYF
D gene: -; clone size: -; V gene: TRBV4-3; J gene: TRBJ2-7; CDR3 protein: CASSPMRGYEQYF
D gene: -; clone size: -; V gene: TRBV5-5; J gene: TRBJ1-1; CDR3 protein: CASSEAGTGGTEAFF
D gene: TRBD2; clone size: -; V gene: TRBV9; J gene: TRBJ2-2; CDR3 protein: CASSALHSGGLDTGELFF
D gene: -; clone size: -; V gene: TRBV7-9; J gene: TRBJ2-7; CDR3 protein: CASSSQGYEQYF
D gene: TRBD1; clone size: -; V gene: TRBV9; J gene: TRBJ2-2; CDR3 protein: CASLKGAMAGELFF
D gene: -; clone size: -; V gene: TRBV6-1; J gene: TRBJ2-7; CDR3 protein: CASSDELVSSYEQYF
D gene: -; clone size: once; V gene: TRBV5-6; J gene: TRBJ2-5; CDR3 protein: CASSGIGGQETQYF
D gene: -; clone size: -; V gene: TRBV4-1; J gene: TRBJ1-2; CDR3 protein: CASSQTTGIYGYTF
D gene: -; clone size: -; V gene: TRBV14; J gene: TRBJ1-1; CDR3 protein: CASSPGVNTEAFF
D gene: -; clone size: -; V gene: TRBV4-1; J gene: TRBJ2-6; CDR3 protein: CASSQDRGSGANVLTF
D gene: TRBD2; clone size: once; V gene: TRBV9; J gene: TRBJ2-1; CDR3 protein: CASSHGLAGGRGSYNEQFF
D gene: TRBD2; clone size: -; V gene: TRBV6-6; J gene: TRBJ2-1; CDR3 protein: CASSYLAGGYNEQFF
D gene: -; clone size: -; V gene: TRBV6-1; J gene: TRBJ2-7; CDR3 protein: CASTQGVHEQYF
D gene: -; clone size: -; V gene: TRBV2; J gene: TRBJ2-3; CDR3 protein: CASSEAQRQRDTQYF
D gene: -; clone size: -; V gene: TRBV13; J gene: TRBJ2-2; CDR3 protein: CASSLGQNTGELFF
D gene: -; clone size: -; V gene: TRBV7-3; J gene: TRBJ1-5; CDR3 protein: CASSPRESSNQPQHF
D gene: -; clone size: -; V gene: TRBV7-9; J gene: TRBJ2-5; CDR3 protein: CASSSPGVYQETQYF
D gene: TRBD1; clone size: -; V gene: TRBV4-1; J gene: TRBJ2-3; CDR3 protein: CASNPRTGWGTDTQYF
D gene: -; clone size: -; V gene: TRBV11-2; J gene: TRBJ1-3; CDR3 protein: CASSLDLEVFAGNTIYF
D gene: -; clone size: -; V gene: TRBV7-9; J gene: TRBJ2-5; CDR3 protein: CASSASIGGMGETQYF
D gene: TRBD2; clone size: -; V gene: TRBV4-2; J gene: TRBJ2-1; CDR3 protein: CASSYIAGGFSDEQFF
D gene: -; clone size: few; V gene: TRBV6-1; J gene: TRBJ2-6; CDR3 protein: CASSVDNSGANVLTF
D gene: TRBD2; clone size: -; V gene: TRBV13; J gene: TRBJ2-3; CDR3 protein: CASSLRGGEGDTQYF
D gene: -; clone size: -; V gene: TRBV4-3; J gene: TRBJ2-7; CDR3 protein: CASSWDSSYEQYF
D gene: -; clone size: -; V gene: TRBV12-5; J gene: TRBJ1-1; CDR3 protein: CASASNTEAFF
D gene: TRBD1; clone size: -; V gene: TRBV5-3; J gene: TRBJ2-2; CDR3 protein: CARSNAGTGCSGELFF
D gene: TRBD1; clone size: -; V gene: TRBV9; J gene: TRBJ2-3; CDR3 protein: CASRQGSGTDTQYF
D gene: TRBD1; clone size: -; V gene: TRBV18; J gene: TRBJ1-1; CDR3 protein: CASSPPGTVNTEAFF
D gene: -; clone size: -; V gene: TRBV5-1; J gene: TRBJ2-7; CDR3 protein: CASSLERYYEQYF
D gene: -; clone size: -; V gene: TRBV11-2; J gene: TRBJ2-2; CDR3 protein: CASSLPVRVVGELFF
D gene: -; clone size: -; V gene: TRBV23-1; J gene: TRBJ2-5; CDR3 protein: CASSHKGEETQYF
D gene: -; clone size: -; V gene: TRBV7-9; J gene: TRBJ1-2; CDR3 protein: CASSHHAGNGYTF
D gene: -; clone size: -; V gene: TRBV27; J gene: TRBJ1-2; CDR3 protein: CASSSPGNNYGYTF